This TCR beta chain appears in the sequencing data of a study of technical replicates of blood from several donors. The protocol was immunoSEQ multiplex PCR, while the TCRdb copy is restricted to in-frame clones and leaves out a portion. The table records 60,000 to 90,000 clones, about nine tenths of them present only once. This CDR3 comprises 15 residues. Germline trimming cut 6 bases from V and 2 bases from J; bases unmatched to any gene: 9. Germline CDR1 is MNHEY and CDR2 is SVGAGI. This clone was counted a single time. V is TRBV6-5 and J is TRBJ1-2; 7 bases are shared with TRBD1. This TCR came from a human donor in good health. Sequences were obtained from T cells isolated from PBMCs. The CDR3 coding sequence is TGTGCCAGCAGCTGGGGGACAGCCACAAACTATGGCTACACCTTC. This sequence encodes CASSWGTATNYGYTF.